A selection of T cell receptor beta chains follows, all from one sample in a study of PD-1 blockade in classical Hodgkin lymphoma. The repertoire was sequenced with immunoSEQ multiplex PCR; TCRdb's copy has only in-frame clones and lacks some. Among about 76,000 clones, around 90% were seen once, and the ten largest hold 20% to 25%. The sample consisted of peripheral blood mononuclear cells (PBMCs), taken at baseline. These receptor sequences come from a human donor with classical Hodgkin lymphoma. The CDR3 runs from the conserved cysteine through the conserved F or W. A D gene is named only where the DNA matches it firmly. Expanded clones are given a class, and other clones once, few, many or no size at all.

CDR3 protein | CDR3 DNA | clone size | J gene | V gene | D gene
CATGGGGDYGYTF | TGTGCCACCGGCGGAGGGGGCGATTATGGCTACACCTTC | few | TRBJ1-2 | TRBV15 | TRBD1
CASSLDGVYNEQFF | TGTGCCAGCAGCTTGGATGGAGTTTACAATGAGCAGTTCTTC | . | TRBJ2-1 | TRBV5-5 | .
CAISSGTSGRFTGELFF | TGTGCCATCAGTTCCGGGACTAGCGGGAGGTTCACCGGGGAGCTGTTTTTT | . | TRBJ2-2 | TRBV10-3 | TRBD2
CSVPLTSSGANVLTF | TGCAGCGTTCCCCTGACGAGCTCTGGGGCCAACGTCCTGACTTTC | . | TRBJ2-6 | TRBV29-1 | .
CASTRWVDGELFF | TGTGCCAGTACCCGCTGGGTGGACGGGGAGCTGTTTTTT | . | TRBJ2-2 | TRBV19 | .
CASSEAGAGGEQYF | TGTGCCAGCAGTGAAGCGGGTGCCGGAGGCGAGCAGTACTTC | once | TRBJ2-7 | TRBV25-1 | .
CASSPTRATEAFF | TGTGCCAGCTCACCAACTCGTGCCACTGAAGCTTTCTTT | . | TRBJ1-1 | TRBV18 | .
CSTRAGVLDTEAFF | TGTTCGACCCGGGCAGGGGTATTGGACACTGAAGCTTTCTTT | . | TRBJ1-1 | TRBV6-5 | .
CASSLAGRPGGSEQFF | TGCGCCAGCAGCTTGGCCGGGAGGCCGGGTGGTAGTGAGCAGTTCTTC | . | TRBJ2-1 | TRBV5-1 | TRBD2
CASRSWGRETQYF | TGTGCCAGCAGATCGTGGGGCCGGGAGACCCAGTACTTC | . | TRBJ2-5 | TRBV6-5 | .
CSVGGTANEKLFF | TGCAGCGTTGGCGGGACAGCGAATGAAAAACTGTTTTTT | . | TRBJ1-4 | TRBV29-1 | TRBD1
CASSLGAREFGQEQFF | TGTGCCAGCAGCTTGGGCGCGCGGGAGTTCGGGCAGGAGCAGTTCTTC | . | TRBJ2-1 | TRBV11-2 | TRBD2
CATSGTLGRETQYF | TGTGCCACCAGCGGGACGTTGGGTAGAGAGACCCAGTACTTC | . | TRBJ2-5 | TRBV15 | .
CSVDSGGYTF | TGCAGCGTTGATTCCGGGGGCTACACCTTC | . | TRBJ1-2 | TRBV29-1 | .
CASSWGLAGPYEQYF | TGTGCCAGCAGCTGGGGACTAGCGGGACCCTACGAGCAGTACTTC | . | TRBJ2-7 | TRBV5-6 | TRBD2
CASTTLRQGGYEQYF | TGTGCCAGCACCACCCTTCGGCAGGGCGGCTACGAGCAGTACTTC | . | TRBJ2-7 | TRBV6-1 | .
CASSTRTGGTVAGLRDTQYF | TGTGCCAGCAGCACTCGGACAGGGGGCACGGTAGCGGGGCTTAGGGATACGCAGTATTTT | . | TRBJ2-3 | TRBV28 | TRBD1
CASSYAGDGNEQFF | TGTGCCAGCAGTTACGCTGGGGATGGGAATGAGCAGTTCTTC | once | TRBJ2-1 | TRBV6-6 | .
CASSVTGDYGYTF | TGTGCCAGCAGCGTCACAGGGGACTATGGCTACACCTTC | . | TRBJ1-2 | TRBV9 | TRBD1
CASTRDRVSWDSNQPQHF | TGTGCCAGCACCCGGGACAGGGTCTCCTGGGACAGCAATCAGCCCCAGCATTTT | . | TRBJ1-5 | TRBV19 | TRBD1
CASSEARGGFDEQFF | TGTGCCAGCAGTGAAGCCCGGGGGGGTTTCGATGAGCAGTTCTTC | . | TRBJ2-1 | TRBV2 | TRBD2
CASSRELTSSYEQYF | TGTGCCAGCAGCCGAGAATTGACTAGCTCCTACGAGCAGTACTTC | . | TRBJ2-7 | TRBV7-8 | .
CASRMSGSDITNTGELFF | TGTGCCAGCAGGATGAGCGGGAGCGATATTACGAACACCGGGGAGCTGTTTTTT | . | TRBJ2-2 | TRBV27 | TRBD2
CAISESTAVRTQYF | TGTGCCATCAGTGAGTCTACAGCCGTACGTACGCAGTATTTT | . | TRBJ2-3 | TRBV10-3 | .
CASSVGLHGFF | TGTGCCAGCAGCGTAGGTCTGCATGGATTCTTC | . | TRBJ2-1 | TRBV7-2 | .
CASSFFRGRAYFEQFF | TGTGCCAGCAGCTTCTTTCGCGGGAGGGCCTATTTTGAGCAGTTCTTC | . | TRBJ2-1 | TRBV5-4 | TRBD2